The present T cell receptor beta chain was sequenced within a study of blood T cell repertoires in COVID-19. Study context: Acute-phase and convalescent COVID-19 samples originated in the United States, Italy and Spain.

Per the study methods: Amplification from reference gene primers served as the basis for estimated nucleated cell counts. Using immunoSEQ multiplex PCR, the repertoire was profiled, and TCRdb retains in-frame clones only, with some absent. The V and J calls and the clone size are those of that table, but D and trimming were determined from the DNA. The sample lists some 200,000 clones; 80% to 90% were seen once. The sequence was obtained from a man aged 25-45 years with active or convalescent COVID-19. The sequenced sample consisted of peripheral blood.

The chain's CDR3 is CATSPGLAGYNEQFF. The CDR3 nucleotides read TGTGCCACCAGCCCTGGACTAGCGGGTTACAATGAGCAGTTCTTC. This rearrangement joins TRBV15 to TRBJ2-1; 11 nucleotides line up with TRBD2. The CDR3 covers 15 residues. Per germline, CDR1 LNHNV and CDR2 YYDKDF (reference sequence). J lost 4 bases, V lost 5 bases, and 4 bases had no gene match. The whole variable domain, filled in from reference TRBV15 and TRBJ2-1, reads DAMVIQNPRYQVTQFGKPVTLSCSQTLNHNVMYWYQQKSSQAPKLLFHYYDKDFNNEADTPDNFQSRRPNTSFCFLDIRSPGLGDTAMYLCATSPGLAGYNEQFFGPGTRLTVL.